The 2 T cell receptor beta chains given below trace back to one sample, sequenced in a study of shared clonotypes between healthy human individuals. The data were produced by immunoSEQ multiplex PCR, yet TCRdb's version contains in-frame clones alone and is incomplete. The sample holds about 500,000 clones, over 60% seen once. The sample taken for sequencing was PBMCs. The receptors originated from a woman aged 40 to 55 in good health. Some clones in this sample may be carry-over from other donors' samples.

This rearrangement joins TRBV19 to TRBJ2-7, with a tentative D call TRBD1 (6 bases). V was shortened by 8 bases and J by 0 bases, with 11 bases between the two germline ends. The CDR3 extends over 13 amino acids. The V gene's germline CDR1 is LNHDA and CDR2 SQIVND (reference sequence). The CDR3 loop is CASSRDISYEQYF. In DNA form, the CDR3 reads TGTGCCAGTTCCCGGGACATCTCCTACGAGCAGTACTTC.

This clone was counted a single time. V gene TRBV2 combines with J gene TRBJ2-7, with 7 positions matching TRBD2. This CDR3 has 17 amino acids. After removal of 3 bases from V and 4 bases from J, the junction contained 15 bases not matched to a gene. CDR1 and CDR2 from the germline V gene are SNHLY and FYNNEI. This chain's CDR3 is CASSDNRWEGPLYEQYF. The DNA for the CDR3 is TGTGCCAGCAGTGATAATAGGTGGGAGGGCCCTCTGTACGAGCAGTACTTC.